This record covers a single T cell receptor (beta chain). The target antigen is unknown. This specimen belongs to a study of graft-versus-host responses after intestinal transplantation. Study-wide results and limits: Early HvG declines after transplant were associated with peak circulating GvH clone levels.

Clones were sequenced by immunoSEQ multiplex PCR, and TCRdb holds only the in-frame ones, with some missing. The data contain roughly 25,000 clones, around 94% of them singletons. CDR1 and CDR2 from the germline V gene are SGHTA and FQGNSA. Trimming stripped 8 bases from V and 0 bases from J, with 11 bases between. The CDR3 covers 13 residues. This TCR was recovered from a human patient who received an intestinal transplant, so some T cells may come from the graft donor. The genes are TRBV7-2 and TRBJ2-7, with a possible D match to TRBD1 (6 bases). The input for sequencing was PBMCs, taken roughly 32 days after intestinal transplant. The CDR3: CASGGWNSYEQYF. CDR3 sequence (DNA): TGTGCCAGCGGGGGCTGGAACTCCTACGAGCAGTACTTC. The entire variable domain, with the rest obtained from reference TRBV7-2 and TRBJ2-7, is as follows: GAGVSQSPSNKVTEKGKDVELRCDPISGHTALYWYRQSLGQGLEFLIYFQGNSAPDKSGLPSDRFSAERTGGSVSTLTIQRTQQEDSAVYLCASGGWNSYEQYFGPGTRLTVT.